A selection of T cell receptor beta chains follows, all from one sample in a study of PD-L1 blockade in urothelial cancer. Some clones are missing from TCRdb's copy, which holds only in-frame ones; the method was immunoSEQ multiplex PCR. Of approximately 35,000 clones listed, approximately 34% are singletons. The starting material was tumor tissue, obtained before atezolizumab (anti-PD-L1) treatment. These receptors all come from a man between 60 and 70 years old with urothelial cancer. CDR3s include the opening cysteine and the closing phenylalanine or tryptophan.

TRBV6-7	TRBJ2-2	CAVRDTNTGELFF
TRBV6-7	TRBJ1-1	CASSEGQLGKTEAFF
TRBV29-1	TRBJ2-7	CSVASGGRYSYEQYF
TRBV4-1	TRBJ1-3	CASSHPAGTGSDTIYF
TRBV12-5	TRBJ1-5	CASGSSSVPPQHF
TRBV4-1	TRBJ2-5	CASSQGRVWETQYF
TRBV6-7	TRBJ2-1	CASKTAGVVNEQFF
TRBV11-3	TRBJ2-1	CASSAGGGRNEQFF
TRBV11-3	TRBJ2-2	CASSSTDRGTTGELFF
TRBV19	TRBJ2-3	CASSIDRGRQGTQYF
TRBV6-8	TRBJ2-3	CASSYSRSDTQYF
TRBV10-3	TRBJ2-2	CAISESEVAGELFF
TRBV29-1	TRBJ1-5	CSVGTVSNQPQHF
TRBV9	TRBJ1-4	CASSEYRRGRSEKLFF
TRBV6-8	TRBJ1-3	CAISGPGGGNTIYF
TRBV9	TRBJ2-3	CASSLDYAGRTQYF
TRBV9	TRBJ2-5	CASSRRDIRSETQYF
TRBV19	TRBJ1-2	CASSSRPNYGYTF
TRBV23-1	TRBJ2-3	CASSLLPTDTQYF
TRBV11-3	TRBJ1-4	CASSSGDQGSEKLFF
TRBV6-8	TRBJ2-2	CASSYLRDRVNTGELFF
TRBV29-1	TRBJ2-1	CSVANKYGTGADLQFF
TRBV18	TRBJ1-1	CASSPKSTGRTEVFF
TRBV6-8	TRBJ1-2	CASSDSISPSVLANYGYTF
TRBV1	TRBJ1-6	CASSQDPNNSPLHF
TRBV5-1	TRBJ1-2	CASSLTGGPQGYTF
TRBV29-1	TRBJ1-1	CSVLTGSLNTEAFF
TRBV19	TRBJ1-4	CASSSVGGKEKLFF
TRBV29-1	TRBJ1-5	CSVVWGSQPQHF
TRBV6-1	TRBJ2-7	CASSEGQGLHEQYF
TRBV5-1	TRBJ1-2	CASSAEGQGGGYTF
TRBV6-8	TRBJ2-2	CASSSETPRTASLTGELFF
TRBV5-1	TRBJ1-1	CASSLGQGVLSNTEAFF
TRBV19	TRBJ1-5	CASSFPSARGAQPQHF
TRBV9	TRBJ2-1	CASSARNRESSSEQFF
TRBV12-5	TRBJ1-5	CASGTQGYQPQHF
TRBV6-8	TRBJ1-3	CASSSWTLAGSGNTIYF
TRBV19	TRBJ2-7	CASSPRLAGGEQYF
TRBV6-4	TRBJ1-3	CASTQGYSGNTIYF
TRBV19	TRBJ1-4	CASTRQGAATNEKLFF
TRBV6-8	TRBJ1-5	CASSLNGGVSGPQHF
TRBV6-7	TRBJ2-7	CASSFRDASYEQYF
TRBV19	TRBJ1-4	CASSVRGMANEKLFF
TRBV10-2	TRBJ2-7	CASSGLRDYEQYF